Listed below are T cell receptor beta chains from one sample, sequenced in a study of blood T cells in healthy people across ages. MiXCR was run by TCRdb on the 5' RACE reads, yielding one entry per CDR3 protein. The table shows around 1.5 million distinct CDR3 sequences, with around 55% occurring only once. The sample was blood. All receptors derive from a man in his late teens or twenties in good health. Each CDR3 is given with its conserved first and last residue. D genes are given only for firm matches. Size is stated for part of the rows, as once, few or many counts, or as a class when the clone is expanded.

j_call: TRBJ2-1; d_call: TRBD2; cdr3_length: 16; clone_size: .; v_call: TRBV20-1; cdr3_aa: CSTSSSLAGEYNEQFF; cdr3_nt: TGCAGTACCTCGTCCTCACTAGCGGGGGAATACAATGAGCAGTTCTTC
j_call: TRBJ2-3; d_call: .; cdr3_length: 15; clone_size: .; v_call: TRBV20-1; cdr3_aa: CSARALDGLTDTQYF; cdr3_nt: TGCAGTGCTAGAGCTCTGGACGGACTTACCGATACGCAGTATTTT
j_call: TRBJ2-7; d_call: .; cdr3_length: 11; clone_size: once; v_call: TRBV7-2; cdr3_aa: CAGLATDEQYF; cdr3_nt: TGTGCCGGTTTGGCGACAGACGAGCAGTACTTC
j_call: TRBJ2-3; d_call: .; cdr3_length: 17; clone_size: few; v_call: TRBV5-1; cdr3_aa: CASRGLEGPPRTDTQYF; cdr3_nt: TGCGCCAGCAGAGGGCTTGAGGGACCGCCACGCACAGATACGCAGTATTTT
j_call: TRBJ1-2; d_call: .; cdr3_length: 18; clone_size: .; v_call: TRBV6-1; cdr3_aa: CTSSEANVGLGRSYGYTF; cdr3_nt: TGTACCAGCAGTGAAGCTAATGTCGGGTTGGGCAGATCTTATGGCTACACCTTC
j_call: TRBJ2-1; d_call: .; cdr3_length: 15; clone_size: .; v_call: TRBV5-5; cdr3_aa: CANSTRLSSYNEQFF; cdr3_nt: TGTGCCAACAGCACCAGACTGAGCTCCTACAATGAGCAGTTCTTC
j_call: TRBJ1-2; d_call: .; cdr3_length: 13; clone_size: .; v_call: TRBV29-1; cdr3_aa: CSVEDPEFYGYTF; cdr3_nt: TGCAGCGTTGAAGATCCAGAGTTCTATGGCTACACCTTC
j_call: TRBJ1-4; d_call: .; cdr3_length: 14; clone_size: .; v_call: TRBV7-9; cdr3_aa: CASSLVGRAEKLFF; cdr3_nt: TGTGCCAGCAGCTTAGTTGGCAGGGCTGAAAAACTGTTTTTT
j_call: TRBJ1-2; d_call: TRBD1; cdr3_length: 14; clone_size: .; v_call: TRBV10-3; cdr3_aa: CAISEGTGHYGYTF; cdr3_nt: TGTGCCATCAGTGAAGGGACAGGACACTATGGCTACACCTTC
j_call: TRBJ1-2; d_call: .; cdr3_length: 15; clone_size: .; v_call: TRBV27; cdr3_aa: CASSLSGGGRRGYTF; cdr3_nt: TGTGCCAGCAGTTTATCTGGCGGGGGGCGTCGTGGCTACACCTTC
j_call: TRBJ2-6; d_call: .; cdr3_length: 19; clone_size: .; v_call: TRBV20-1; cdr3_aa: CSAREGVFLAQSGANVLTF; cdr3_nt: TGCAGTGCTAGAGAGGGCGTGTTTCTGGCACAGTCCGGGGCCAACGTCCTGACTTTC
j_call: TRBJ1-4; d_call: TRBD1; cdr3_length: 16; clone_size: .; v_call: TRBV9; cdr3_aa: CASSLGQGTTNEKLFF; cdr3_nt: TGTGCCAGCAGCCTGGGACAGGGGACAACTAATGAAAAACTGTTTTTT
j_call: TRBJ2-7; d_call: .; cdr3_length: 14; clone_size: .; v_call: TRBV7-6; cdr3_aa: CASSLVEGGTEQYF; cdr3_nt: TGTGCCAGCAGCTTAGTGGAAGGGGGTACCGAGCAGTACTTC
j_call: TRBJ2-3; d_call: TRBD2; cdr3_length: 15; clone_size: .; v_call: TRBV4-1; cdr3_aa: CASTRIAGGADTQYF; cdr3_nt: TGCGCCAGCACCAGAATTGCGGGGGGTGCAGATACGCAGTATTTT
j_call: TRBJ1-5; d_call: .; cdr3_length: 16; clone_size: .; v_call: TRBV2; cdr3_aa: CASSVRQLRSNQPQHF; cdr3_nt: TGTGCCAGCAGTGTCCGACAGCTTCGGAGCAATCAGCCCCAGCATTTT
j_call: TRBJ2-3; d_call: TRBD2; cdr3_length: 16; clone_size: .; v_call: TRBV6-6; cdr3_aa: CASSILLAGLTDTQYF; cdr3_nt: TGTGCCAGCAGTATCCTACTAGCGGGGCTCACAGATACGCAGTATTTT
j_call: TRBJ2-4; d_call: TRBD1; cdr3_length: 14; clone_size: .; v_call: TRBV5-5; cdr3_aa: CASSFQQGDDIQYF; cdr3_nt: TGTGCCAGCAGCTTCCAACAGGGGGATGACATTCAGTACTTC
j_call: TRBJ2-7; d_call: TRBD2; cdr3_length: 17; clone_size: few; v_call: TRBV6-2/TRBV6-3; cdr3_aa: CASSYSQREVSYYEQYF; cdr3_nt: TGTGCCAGCAGTTACTCCCAGCGGGAGGTTTCCTACTACGAGCAGTACTTC